A single sample is the source of the 18 T cell receptor beta chains below, sequenced in a study of blood T cells in healthy people across ages. The authors ran a second PCR of roughly 6 to 12 cycles using a sample-barcoded 5' primer and a J-beta primer mix. TCRdb re-called the 5' RACE reads through MiXCR, storing one row per CDR3 protein. The table shows about 730,000 distinct CDR3 sequences, with 35% to 45% occurring only once. Sequencing was done on a sample of blood. Receptor source: a woman aged 60-75 years in good health.

This clonotype came up a few times. This rearrangement joins TRBV7-7 to TRBJ2-3; 9 bases are shared with TRBD2. V lost 8 bases and J lost 2; bases outside the gene matches: 8. Germline CDR1 is SSHAT and CDR2 is FNYEAQ (reference sequence). CDR3 size: 15 residues. CDR3 in amino acids: CASGFGGGVTDTQYF. The CDR3 DNA follows: TGTGCCAGCGGATTCGGCGGGGGGGTCACAGATACGCAGTATTTT.

This clonotype was observed a few times. The rearrangement links TRBV3-1 to TRBJ2-5; D gene uncertain. The CDR3 loop spans 14 amino acids. Trimming pared 4 bases from V and 1 base from J, leaving 10 bases between. Germline CDR1 LGHDT, CDR2 YNNKEL (reference sequence). The CDR3 loop reads CASSPDLGQETQYF. The CDR3 DNA reads as TGTGCCAGCAGCCCGGACCTGGGCCAAGAGACCCAGTACTTC.

A word on this clonotype: The junction departs from the called germline gene at one end, perhaps through a read error. The chain couples TRBV29-1 to TRBJ2-4, with 7 bases that match TRBD2. The CDR3 contains 14 residues. The V gene's germline CDR1 is SQVTM and CDR2 ANQGSEA. The CDR3 loop is CSVTISGSKNVQYF. CDR3 DNA: TGTAGCGTTACTATTAGCGGGTCCAAAAACGTTCAGTACTTC.

The V and J genes are TRBV20-1 and TRBJ2-7, with 9 bases aligning to TRBD2. J lost 0 bases, V lost 6 bases, and 9 bases had no gene match. This CDR3 comprises 15 residues. Germline-derived CDR1 and CDR2 are DFQATT and SNEGSKA (reference sequence). CDR3 coding DNA: TGCAGTGCCACGACTAGCGGAGATAGCTCCTACGAGCAGTACTTC. Protein product: CSATTSGDSSYEQYF.

Ten or more counts support this clonotype. V usage is TRBV4-3 and J usage is TRBJ2-1; D uncertain. Germline V gene sequence: CDR1 LGHNA, CDR2 YSLEER. V was cut by 0 bases and J by 0 bases, with 9 bases left in between. This CDR3 has 16 amino acids. The CDR3 here is CASSQESVTSYNEQFF. CDR3 nucleotides: TGCGCCAGCAGCCAAGAATCCGTTACCTCCTACAATGAGCAGTTCTTC.

V and J are TRBV12-3 or TRBV12-4 and TRBJ1-2; D gene uncertain. V dropped 0 bases and J dropped 6 bases, with 17 bases sitting between them. The CDR3 has 16 amino acids. The CDR3 sequence is CASSLADGVKPHGYTF. The CDR3 DNA follows: TGTGCCAGCAGTTTAGCGGACGGAGTCAAACCTCATGGCTACACCTTC.

This clonotype was found a few times. The CDR3 is CSARSDRGTDTQYF. The CDR3, as DNA: TGCAGTGCTAGATCGGACAGGGGCACAGATACGCAGTATTTT. J is TRBJ2-3 and V is TRBV20-1, with TRBD1 matching over 8 bases. With 2 bases clipped from V and 1 base from J, the junction kept 2 bases outside the gene matches. Looked up from germline, CDR1 is DFQATT and CDR2 is SNEGSKA (reference sequence). This CDR3 is 14 amino acids long.

For this clonotype: Its ends do not fully match the called genes, so a read error is possible. The chain employs TRBV12-3 or TRBV12-4 and TRBJ2-5, with D perhaps matching TRBD2 (6 bases). The end of the DNA fits TRBJ2-1 better, so the J call may be wrong. The CDR3 sequence is 13 residues long. The CDR3 coding sequence is TGTGCCAGCAGGTTAGCGGACCAAGAGACCCAGTTCTTC. Amino acids: CASRLADQETQFF.

The chain recombines TRBV2 with TRBJ2-5, with D possibly matching TRBD2 (5 bases). With 4 bases removed from V and 4 bases from J, the gap between germline ends came to 10 bases. The germline CDR1 and CDR2 sequences are SNHLY and FYNNEI. CDR3 length: 13 residues. The CDR3 bases are TGTGCCAGCAGTGCACGGGCGGGAGAGACCCAGTACTTC. Its translation: CASSARAGETQYF. The full variable domain, completed using reference TRBV2 and TRBJ2-5, is EPEVTQTPSHQVTQMGQEVILRCVPISNHLYFYWYRQILGQKVEFLVSFYNNEISEKSEIFDDQFSVERPDGSNFTLKIRSTKLEDSAMYFCASSARAGETQYFGPGTRLLVL.

The chain's CDR3 is CASSQVRGRSSYNEQFF. CDR3 DNA sequence: TGTGCCAGCAGCCAAGTCCGGGGAAGGAGCTCCTACAATGAGCAGTTCTTC. The genes are TRBV4-2 and TRBJ2-1; D perhaps matches TRBD2 (5 bases). The germline CDR1 and CDR2 sequences are LGHNA and YNFKEQ. Deletions cut 1 base from V and 0 bases from J, with 13 bases between. The CDR3 is made up of 17 amino acids.

Worth noting for this clonotype: A junction end diverges from the germline sequence, so it may reflect a read error. The chain carries TRBV7-7 and TRBJ2-5, with a weak D call TRBD2 (6 bases). The better agreement between TRBJ2-7 and the DNA end casts doubt on the J call. The CDR3 contains 15 residues. Germline V gene sequence: CDR1 SSHAT, CDR2 FNYEAQ (reference sequence). CDR3 residues: CASSSVGTGLFEQYF. The CDR3 coding sequence is TGTGCTAGCAGCTCAGTGGGGACTGGCCTTTTCGAGCAGTACTTC.

This sequence joins TRBV29-1 and TRBJ2-1, with 7 nucleotides matching TRBD2. Germline values: CDR1 SQVTM, CDR2 ANQGSEA. The CDR3 is made up of 14 amino acids. V gave up 4 bases and J gave up 6 bases; unmatched junction bases: 9. This CDR3 is CSVASQRGFNEQFF. The CDR3 DNA reads TGCAGCGTTGCGTCCCAGCGGGGATTCAATGAGCAGTTCTTC.

A remark on this clonotype: A clone one base away is much larger, so this may be a read error. The chain combines TRBV6-2 or TRBV6-3 with TRBJ2-5, with 9 nucleotides matching TRBD2. Germline V lookup: CDR1 MNHEY, CDR2 SVGEGT. CDR3 length: 15 amino acids. The V gene end was trimmed by 4 bases and the J gene end by 5 bases; junction bases not matched to a gene: 8. The CDR3 DNA reads TGTGCCAGCAGTTTTTTCGCGGGAGGGGGGGAGACCCAGTACTTC. Its protein product is CASSFFAGGGETQYF.

The J gene is TRBJ1-5, the V gene TRBV20-1; TRBD1 might be the D (6 bases). V lost 1 base and J 7 bases, leaving 11 bases between the germline ends. Germline assignment: CDR1 DFQATT and CDR2 SNEGSKA (reference sequence). The CDR3 is 13 residues long. This chain's CDR3 is CSARAGAGQPQHF. In nucleotides, the CDR3 is TGCAGTGCTAGAGCGGGGGCGGGGCAGCCCCAGCATTTT.

J is TRBJ2-1 and V is TRBV9; D call uncertain. V lost 0 bases, J lost 9 bases, and 13 bases lay in between. The CDR3 extends over 14 amino acids. The germline V gene has CDR1 SGDLS and CDR2 YYNGEE. CDR3 in DNA: TGTGCCAGCAGCGTAGCAAGTGATGCGGTTGAGCAGTTCTTC. Encoded protein: CASSVASDAVEQFF.

DNA for the CDR3: TGTGCCAGCAGGGAGGAGTGGAACACTGAAGCTTTCTTT. Its translation is CASREEWNTEAFF. The V and J genes are TRBV5-6 and TRBJ1-1; no definite D call. The V end lost 5 bases, the J end lost 1 base, and 9 bases lay between the germline ends. This CDR3 spans 13 amino acids. CDR1 is SGHDT and CDR2 is YYEEEE in the germline V gene.

This clonotype showed up just a few times. The V call is TRBV7-9, the J call TRBJ2-3; maybe TRBD1 (6 bases). Trimming took 2 bases from V and 4 from J, leaving 10 bases between them. Germline V CDR1 and CDR2: SEHNR, FQNEAQ (reference sequence). The CDR3 is made up of 14 amino acids. The CDR3 spells CASSLRGSADTQYF. In DNA form, the CDR3 reads TGTGCCAGCAGCTTAAGGGGGAGCGCAGATACGCAGTATTTT.

The rearrangement joins TRBV25-1 to TRBJ1-6, with D possibly matching TRBD1 (5 bases). V dropped 3 bases and J dropped 6 bases, with 12 bases sitting between them. Per germline, CDR1 MGHDK and CDR2 SYGVNS. The CDR3 contains 15 residues. CDR3 sequence reads: CASSDEWGRNSPLHF. Written as DNA, the CDR3 is TGTGCCAGCAGTGATGAGTGGGGACGTAATTCACCCCTCCACTTT.